The rows below give T cell receptor beta chains drawn from one sample of a study of vaccination and CD4 T cells after COVID-19. What these receptors recognize is not known. Using its own MiXCR run on the PCR reads, TCRdb lists one record per CDR3 protein. The sample shows approximately 3,000 distinct CDR3 sequences, 77% of them seen only once. What was sequenced was CD4+ T cells from blood, cultured in vitro. Every receptor here comes from a human donor who had recovered from COVID-19. Both conserved end residues are part of each CDR3. Each record gives: J gene, D gene, clone size, V gene, CDR3 DNA, CDR3 protein. A D gene is named only where the DNA matches it firmly. Only some rows state a clone size, as once, few, many or a class for expanded clones.

>TRBJ1-5|-|-|TRBV20-1
TGCAGTGCTAGGCGGGCAGGCAATCAGCCCCAGCATTTT
CSARRAGNQPQHF
>TRBJ2-2|TRBD2|-|TRBV7-2
TGTGCCAGCAGCTTAGGACTAGCGGGGCCCTCCACCGGGGAGCTGTTTTTT
CASSLGLAGPSTGELFF
>TRBJ1-2|TRBD1|-|TRBV7-8
TGTGCCACTATATCCAGGGGGGCTCAGGGCTATGGCTACACCTTC
CATISRGAQGYGYTF
>TRBJ2-1|TRBD2|large|TRBV5-1
TGCGCCAGCAGCCCCCGACTAGCGGGGGCGGGTGAGCAGTTCTTC
CASSPRLAGAGEQFF
>TRBJ1-2|TRBD1|-|TRBV5-4
TGTGCCAGCAGCCCACCCCTGGGAACAGGGGCCCGAGCGGGCTATGGCTACACCTTC
CASSPPLGTGARAGYGYTF
>TRBJ1-1|TRBD1|-|TRBV27
TGTGCCAGCAGTTTATCAGGGACAGTGGGCACTGAAGCTTTCTTT
CASSLSGTVGTEAFF
>TRBJ1-2|TRBD1|-|TRBV7-9
TGTGCCAGCAGTCCGATCTCAGGGGGCGGGAACTATGGCTACACCTTC
CASSPISGGGNYGYTF
>TRBJ1-2|-|-|TRBV3-1
TGTGCCAGCAGCCTAACAGAGGATGGCTACACCTTC
CASSLTEDGYTF
>TRBJ2-7|TRBD1|-|TRBV20-1
TGCAGTGCTGGGACAGTCACGCTCTACGAGCAGTACTTC
CSAGTVTLYEQYF
>TRBJ1-5|-|-|TRBV5-1
TGCGCCAGCAAACCCCAGCCCAGCAGCAATCAGCCCCAGCATTTT
CASKPQPSSNQPQHF
>TRBJ2-7|TRBD2|-|TRBV12-3/TRBV12-4
TGTGCCAGCAGTTTGACTAGCGGGAGTGTAGGGCAGTACTTC
CASSLTSGSVGQYF
>TRBJ1-1|-|-|TRBV12-3/TRBV12-4
TGTGCCAGCAGTACAGATCTTTGGGCTGAAGCTTTCTTT
CASSTDLWAEAFF
>TRBJ2-3|TRBD2|-|TRBV7-3
TGTGCCAGCAGCAAAGCCGGGACTAGCACAAATACGCAGTATTTT
CASSKAGTSTNTQYF
>TRBJ1-1|-|-|TRBV30
TGTGCCTGGAAGGGGGAAAGGGGGGCTTTCTTT
CAWKGERGAFF
>TRBJ2-5|-|-|TRBV11-3
TGTGCCAGCAGCCAATACGGGACTCCACAAGAGACTCAGTACTTC
CASSQYGTPQETQYF
>TRBJ1-2|-|-|TRBV20-1
TGCAGTGCCACCTCGGGCGAGAGGACCTATGGCTACACCTTC
CSATSGERTYGYTF
>TRBJ2-3|TRBD1|once|TRBV7-9
TGTGCCAGCAGCTTAGTGACAGGGAGCACAGATACGCAGTATTTT
CASSLVTGSTDTQYF